These 25 T cell receptor beta chains came from one sample sequenced in a study of control samples from healthy donors and cancer patients. The data were produced by immunoSEQ multiplex PCR, yet TCRdb's version contains in-frame clones alone and is incomplete. This sample has 120,000 to 150,000 clones, with 93% found just once. Sequencing was carried out using blood. The origin of the receptors is a man aged 18 to 30 in good health.

About this clone itself: One end of the junction is discordant with germline, which a read error may explain. The rearrangement uses TRBV6-5 and TRBJ2-1, with D maybe TRBD2 (7 bases). Germline lookup yields CDR1 MNHEY and CDR2 SVGAGI. The CDR3 extends over 16 amino acids. The CDR3 bases are TGTGTCAGCAGTTACGGGGCGGGGGCCCCCTACAATGAGCAGTTCTTC. As protein: CVSSYGAGAPYNEQFF.

The chain joins TRBV13 to TRBJ1-2; 11 bases are a match to TRBD1. Germline V gene data show CDR1 as PRHDT and CDR2 as FYEKMQ (reference sequence). This CDR3 has 16 amino acids. Trimming removed 2 bases from V and 6 bases from J; junction bases left unmatched: 8. CDR3 DNA sequence: TGTGCCAGCAGCTTAAAGGGGACAGGGGGATCGGATGGCTACACCTTC. This sequence encodes CASSLKGTGGSDGYTF.

J is TRBJ2-7 and V is TRBV6-5; D unresolved. The germline CDR1 and CDR2 sequences are MNHEY and SVGAGI. Trimming cost V 8 bases and J 1 base, with 15 bases left between them. The CDR3 consists of 14 residues. Written as DNA, the CDR3 is TGTGCCAGCGGTTTAAGACGTCCGTCCTACGAGCAGTACTTC. Its translation: CASGLRRPSYEQYF.

This clone occurred once. This chain links TRBV6-2 or TRBV6-3 with TRBJ2-7; 9 nucleotides line up with TRBD2. Germline V CDR1 and CDR2: MNHEY, SVGEGT. V trimming: 0 bases; J trimming: 0 bases; junction bases outside the gene matches: 9. CDR3 size: 18 residues. CDR3 amino acids: CASSYSSSSGIDSYEQYF. The CDR3 DNA reads as TGTGCCAGCAGTTACTCGTCCTCTAGCGGGATTGACTCCTACGAGCAGTACTTC.

The V gene is TRBV20-1, the J gene TRBJ2-5; no reliable D call. Trimming removed 6 bases from V and 5 bases from J, with 10 bases in between. This CDR3 has 11 residues. Germline values: CDR1 DFQATT, CDR2 SNEGSKA (reference sequence). The CDR3 DNA sequence: TGCAGTGCCCTAAAGGCGGAGACCCAGTACTTC. Its translation: CSALKAETQYF.

This clone appeared once. The chain combines TRBV27 with TRBJ2-3, with TRBD2 matching over 7 bases. Trimming took 2 bases from V and 2 from J; bases not matched to a gene: 13. The CDR3 contains 18 residues. Germline V gene data show CDR1 as MNHEY and CDR2 as SMNVEV (reference sequence). CDR3 loop: CASSLRPSSGQYTDTQYF. Written as DNA, the CDR3 is TGTGCCAGCAGTTTACGGCCTTCTAGCGGCCAATACACAGATACGCAGTATTTT.

The chain combines TRBV19 with TRBJ1-5; 9 bases are a match to TRBD1. The CDR3 spans 20 residues. Germline-derived CDR1 and CDR2 are LNHDA and SQIVND (reference sequence). V was clipped by 6 bases and J by 2 bases; unmatched bases: 20. The CDR3: CASRHLRGTGLHHGNQPQHF. In DNA form, the CDR3 reads TGTGCCAGTAGGCACCTAAGGGGGACAGGGCTCCATCATGGCAATCAGCCCCAGCATTTT.

J is TRBJ1-2 and V is TRBV6-5; D uncertain. Trimming removed 11 bases from V and 1 base from J, with 14 bases in between. Germline V gene sequence: CDR1 MNHEY, CDR2 SVGAGI. CDR3 length: 13 amino acids. CDR3 nucleotides: TGTGCCGGCCTAACTTTCAATAACTATGGCTACACCTTC. Amino acids: CAGLTFNNYGYTF.

The gene calls are TRBV3-1 (or the pseudogene TRBV3-2) and TRBJ1-1; 10 nucleotides align to TRBD1. The CDR3 covers 14 residues. Germline-derived CDR1 and CDR2 are LGHDT and YNNKEL (reference sequence). The ends lost 4 bases at V and 10 bases at J; junction bases unmatched: 9. The CDR3 DNA reads TGTGCCAGCAGCCTCGCAAGACAGGGGGCTGGAGCTTTCTTT. Translated, it gives CASSLARQGAGAFF.

The rearrangement joins TRBV11-3 to TRBJ2-2, with D possibly TRBD2 on 6 matching bases. The CDR3 is 15 amino acids. Trimming took off 3 bases at V and 3 bases at J, with 11 bases between the two ends. Per germline, CDR1 SGHNT and CDR2 YENEEA. CDR3 sequence: CASSFLGGHTGELFF. Here the CDR3 DNA reads TGTGCCAGCAGCTTCTTGGGGGGACACACCGGGGAGCTGTTTTTT.

The V call is TRBV27, the J call TRBJ2-2; D not certain. Germline CDR1 MNHEY, CDR2 SMNVEV (reference sequence). The CDR3 is 15 amino acids. V dropped 3 bases and J dropped 7 bases, with 15 bases sitting between them. This CDR3 reads CASSFSGRRYGELFF. Written as DNA, the CDR3 is TGTGCCAGCAGTTTCTCTGGACGGCGTTACGGGGAGCTGTTTTTT.

The rearrangement links TRBV29-1 to TRBJ1-1, with D hard to call. The germline CDR1 and CDR2 sequences are SQVTM and ANQGSEA. Deletions cut 6 bases from V and 6 bases from J, with 11 bases between. The CDR3 is made up of 11 amino acids. The CDR3, as DNA: TGCAGCGTCGGGGTGGTACCTGAAGCTTTCTTT. Translated: CSVGVVPEAFF.

The chain combines TRBV19 with TRBJ2-5; 9 positions match TRBD1. Germline loops: CDR1 LNHDA, CDR2 SQIVND (reference sequence). The V and J ends lost 2 bases and 3 bases, in that order; junction bases with no gene match: 10. This CDR3 has 17 amino acids. The CDR3 DNA reads as TGTGCCAGTAGTATATACGCTAGGGACAGGGACAAAGAGACCCAGTACTTC. Translated: CASSIYARDRDKETQYF.

This sequence joins TRBV19 and TRBJ1-2; D call uncertain. This CDR3 comprises 13 residues. Germline-derived CDR1 and CDR2 are LNHDA and SQIVND (reference sequence). V was shortened by 1 base and J by 4 bases, with 7 bases between the two germline ends. Here the CDR3 DNA reads TGTGCCAGTAGTATAGGGGGATCCTATGGCTACACCTTC. It translates to CASSIGGSYGYTF.

The chain uses TRBV12-5 and TRBJ1-2, with D hard to call. The germline gives CDR1 LGHNT, CDR2 FRNRAP. V was shortened by 1 base and J by 14 bases, with 11 bases between the two germline ends. This CDR3 is built from 11 residues. In DNA form, the CDR3 reads TGTGCTAGTGGTTTGGGGGCCCAGCAAACCTTC. The encoded protein is CASGLGAQQTF.

The chain has TRBV9 and TRBJ2-2; perhaps TRBD1 as D (7 bases). Germline values: CDR1 SGDLS, CDR2 YYNGEE. There are 15 residues in the CDR3. V was clipped by 2 bases and J by 6 bases, with 14 bases between them. The chain's CDR3 is CASSVEGAWAGELFF. The CDR3 DNA follows: TGTGCCAGCAGCGTGGAGGGGGCCTGGGCCGGGGAGCTGTTTTTT.

V is TRBV2 and J is TRBJ1-1, with unresolved D. CDR1 and CDR2 (germline): SNHLY, FYNNEI. V was pared by 6 bases and J by 5 bases, with 10 bases between. The CDR3 loop spans 12 amino acids. The CDR3 DNA follows: TGTGCCAGCAGATCGAGTGTTACTGAAGCTTTCTTT. This translates into CASRSSVTEAFF.

This clone is a singleton in its sample. The chain is built from TRBV19 and TRBJ2-2; D is perhaps TRBD2 (6 bases). In germline, CDR1 is LNHDA, CDR2 SQIVND (reference sequence). This CDR3 has 12 residues. V lost 10 bases and J lost 13, with 19 bases in between. The CDR3 is CAIRLDGDRLFF. The CDR3 DNA follows: TGTGCCATTCGACTAGACGGGGATAGGCTGTTTTTT.

The rearrangement uses TRBV5-1 and TRBJ2-7; possible D gene TRBD2, 5 bases. Trimming cost V 0 bases and J 6 bases, with 10 bases left between them. There are 13 residues in the CDR3. CDR1 SGHRS and CDR2 YFSETQ come from the germline V gene. CDR3 DNA sequence: TGCGCCAGCAGCTTGGGGCTAGCTTCCGAGCAGTACTTC. Encoded protein: CASSLGLASEQYF.

The chain employs TRBV27 and TRBJ1-4; 7 bases are shared with TRBD1. The V and J ends lost 4 bases and 5 bases, in that order; junction bases with no gene match: 4. The length of the CDR3 is 14 residues. Germline V gene lookup returns CDR1 MNHEY and CDR2 SMNVEV (reference sequence). CDR3 sequence: CASSSRGGNEKLFF. CDR3 coding DNA: TGTGCCAGCAGTTCCAGGGGGGGCAATGAAAAACTGTTTTTT.

The rearrangement joins TRBV7-9 to TRBJ2-7; D may correspond to TRBD1 or TRBD2 (5 bases each). The CDR3 runs to 15 residues. Between the trimmed V and J ends, which lost 4 bases and 6 bases, there was a span of 19 bases. Germline V gene lookup returns CDR1 SEHNR and CDR2 FQNEAQ (reference sequence). This CDR3 is CASSYTGTSGGEQYF. Here the CDR3 DNA reads TGTGCCAGCAGCTACACCGGGACCTCGGGTGGCGAGCAGTACTTC.

The chain links TRBV6-2 or TRBV6-3 to TRBJ2-1; D is undetermined. Germline V gene lookup returns CDR1 MNHEY and CDR2 SVGEGT. This CDR3 region has 12 residues. Trimming took off 0 bases at V and 12 bases at J, with 9 bases between the two ends. This CDR3 is CASSYSTRAQFF. The CDR3 DNA sequence: TGTGCCAGCAGTTACTCGACGCGCGCGCAGTTCTTC.

J is TRBJ2-1 and V is TRBV5-1; 10 bases are shared with TRBD2. The germline gives CDR1 SGHRS, CDR2 YFSETQ. Germline trimming cut 1 base from V and 4 bases from J; bases unmatched to any gene: 8. The CDR3 extends over 17 amino acids. In nucleotides, the CDR3 is TGCGCCAGCAGCTTGTTAGGAGCGGGAGGGATGTACAATGAGCAGTTCTTC. It codes for CASSLLGAGGMYNEQFF.

The CDR3 is CASSSRLGWEQYF. CDR3 DNA: TGTGCCAGCAGCTCTCGCTTAGGCTGGGAGCAGTACTTC. The chain has TRBV6-2 or TRBV6-3 and TRBJ2-7; D is unresolved. V lost 6 bases, J lost 7 bases, and 16 bases lay in between. This CDR3 has 13 residues. Germline loops: CDR1 MNHEY, CDR2 SVGEGT.

This clone was picked up one time. This chain joins TRBV19 and TRBJ1-3; perhaps TRBD1 as D (5 bases). The V end lost 10 bases, the J end lost 0 bases, and 13 bases lay between the germline ends. Germline lookup yields CDR1 LNHDA and CDR2 SQIVND (reference sequence). There are 14 residues in the CDR3. As DNA, the CDR3 is TGTGCCACCCCAGGGCTTAGCTCTGGAAACACCATATATTTT. This gives the protein CATPGLSSGNTIYF.